Listed below are T cell receptor beta chains from one sample, sequenced in a study of T-cell memory formation after mild COVID-19. TCRdb processed the 5' RACE reads anew with MiXCR; each CDR3 protein has one entry. This repertoire shows approximately 190,000 distinct CDR3 sequences, roughly 18% found once; its top ten account for 2.4%. Sequenced: PBMCs or a T cell subset sorted from them (not recorded which). The receptors here all came from an adult woman who had mild COVID-19 (a few samples of this study predate the infection). Cell type and time point are not known. Both conserved end residues are part of each CDR3. D genes are given only for firm matches. Clone size, where shown, is once, few, many, or a class for clones that have expanded.

j_gene	len	abundance	v_gene	d_gene	CDR3aa	CDR3nt
TRBJ2-1	11	few	TRBV20-1	-	CSATGPGGQFF	TGCAGTGCCACAGGACCCGGAGGGCAGTTCTTC
TRBJ1-1	15	few	TRBV5-1	TRBD1	CASSDWTGPNTEAFF	TGCGCCAGCAGCGACTGGACAGGGCCGAACACTGAAGCTTTCTTT
TRBJ2-1	16	-	TRBV19	TRBD1	CASSIGRDRGGNEQFF	TGTGCCAGTAGTATAGGGCGGGACAGGGGTGGCAATGAGCAGTTCTTC
TRBJ2-7	11	few	TRBV6-2/TRBV6-3	-	CAEGQGYEQYF	TGTGCCGAGGGCCAGGGTTACGAGCAGTACTTC
TRBJ1-1	13	few	TRBV12-3/TRBV12-4	TRBD1	CASSSDRVSEAFF	TGTGCCAGCAGTTCTGACAGGGTTTCTGAAGCTTTCTTT
TRBJ1-2	13	-	TRBV27	-	CASSPDRLYGYTF	TGTGCCAGCAGCCCCGACAGGCTCTATGGCTACACCTTC
TRBJ1-3	16	-	TRBV7-6	-	CASSLGGGVSGNTIYF	TGTGCCAGCAGCTTAGGTGGGGGGGTCTCTGGAAACACCATATATTTT
TRBJ2-3	15	-	TRBV5-5	-	CASLQGGGSTDTQYF	TGTGCCAGCCTACAAGGTGGGGGTAGCACAGATACGCAGTATTTT
TRBJ1-5	15	many	TRBV9	-	CASSVSGASNQPQHF	TGTGCCAGCAGCGTTTCAGGGGCGAGCAATCAGCCCCAGCATTTT
TRBJ1-4	14	-	TRBV20-1	-	CSARASRVDEKLFF	TGCAGTGCTAGAGCCTCTAGGGTTGATGAAAAACTGTTTTTT
TRBJ2-7	15	few	TRBV5-1	-	CASSRGTVESYEQYF	TGCGCCAGCAGCCGTGGGACGGTGGAGTCCTACGAGCAGTACTTC
TRBJ2-7	19	many	TRBV4-1	-	CASSQGLAGRLGSSYEQYF	TGCGCCAGCAGCCAAGGGTTGGCAGGGAGATTGGGGAGCTCCTACGAGCAGTACTTC
TRBJ1-2	13	-	TRBV2	-	CASSESQDYGYTF	TGTGCCAGCAGTGAAAGTCAGGACTATGGCTACACCTTC
TRBJ2-3	16	few	TRBV5-1	-	CASSYGGGDGKDTQYF	TGCGCCAGCAGCTATGGAGGCGGGGACGGGAAAGATACGCAGTATTTT
TRBJ1-1	14	-	TRBV4-1	-	CASSQESRAAEAFF	TGCGCCAGCAGCCAAGAGTCCCGGGCCGCTGAAGCTTTCTTT
TRBJ2-7	14	-	TRBV20-1	TRBD2	CSAREGLAGAEQYF	TGCAGTGCTAGAGAGGGGCTAGCGGGAGCCGAGCAGTACTTC
TRBJ1-1	14	-	TRBV12-3/TRBV12-4	TRBD1	CASSPDRGSSEAFF	TGTGCCAGCAGTCCGGACAGGGGTTCGTCTGAAGCTTTCTTT
TRBJ1-1	19	-	TRBV6-2/TRBV6-3	-	CASRRHSTTGTVGNTEAFF	TGTGCCAGCAGGCGCCACTCCACAACAGGGACGGTTGGTAACACTGAAGCTTTCTTT
TRBJ2-3	14	-	TRBV5-1	TRBD2	CASSTSGRSDTQYF	TGCGCCAGCAGTACTAGCGGGAGGTCAGATACGCAGTATTTT
TRBJ1-6	16	few	TRBV5-1	-	CASSVSGPQIGSPLHF	TGCGCCAGCAGCGTCTCAGGGCCCCAAATAGGTTCACCCCTCCACTTT
TRBJ1-2	13	few	TRBV10-3	TRBD1	CAISTGGVYGYTF	TGTGCCATCAGCACAGGGGGCGTATATGGCTACACCTTC
TRBJ2-7	15	once	TRBV20-1	TRBD2	CSALALAGNQGEQYF	TGCAGTGCTCTAGCCCTAGCGGGGAATCAAGGGGAGCAGTACTTC
TRBJ2-1	14	few	TRBV30	-	CAWSGGAKSNEQFF	TGTGCCTGGAGTGGCGGGGCCAAATCGAATGAGCAGTTCTTC
TRBJ2-7	16	-	TRBV20-1	-	CSARDPTRQRSYEQYF	TGCAGTGCTAGAGATCCCACCCGGCAGCGCTCCTACGAGCAGTACTTC
TRBJ1-2	14	-	TRBV5-1	TRBD1	CASSGGQGFGGYTF	TGCGCCAGCAGCGGGGGACAGGGATTTGGCGGCTACACCTTC
TRBJ2-1	15	few	TRBV6-6	TRBD2	CASSLSGRAIGEQFF	TGTGCCAGCAGTCTTAGCGGGAGGGCCATCGGTGAGCAGTTCTTC
TRBJ2-1	15	-	TRBV2	-	CASLAAGSSYNEQFF	TGTGCCAGCTTAGCGGCGGGGTCCTCCTACAATGAGCAGTTCTTC